These 9 T cell receptor beta chains were sequenced from one sample in a study of blood T cell repertoires in COVID-19. The method was immunoSEQ multiplex PCR; TCRdb's version includes in-frame clones alone and lacks a portion of them. Among 150,000 to 200,000 clones listed, more than 80% were seen once. The sequencing input was peripheral blood. These receptors originate from a woman aged 60-70 years with acute or convalescent COVID-19.

The gene calls are TRBV30 and TRBJ1-1; unclear D gene. This CDR3 comprises 14 residues. Per germline, CDR1 GTSNPN and CDR2 SVGIG (reference sequence). The V and J ends lost 2 bases and 1 base respectively, with 11 bases between them. CDR3 nucleotide sequence: TGTGCCTGGAGTCGAGGACTTACGAACACTGAAGCTTTCTTT. Residues: CAWSRGLTNTEAFF.

About this clone itself: The same CDR3 arises from other DNA sequences in this sample as well. V and J are TRBV15 and TRBJ2-3; 11 bases agree with TRBD2. CDR1 is LNHNV and CDR2 is YYDKDF in the germline V gene (reference sequence). CDR3 length: 17 amino acids. The V and J ends lost 3 bases and 4 bases, in that order; junction bases with no gene match: 9. In DNA, the CDR3 is TGTGCCACCAGCAGTGGCCCCGGGACTAGCGGATCAGATACGCAGTATTTT. It is translated as CATSSGPGTSGSDTQYF.

The rearrangement joins TRBV9 to TRBJ1-4, with D possibly TRBD1 on 6 matching bases. Per the germline V gene, CDR1 is SGDLS and CDR2 is YYNGEE. The CDR3 extends over 15 amino acids. The ends were cut back, 4 bases at V and 2 bases at J, with 12 bases in the middle. CDR3 in amino acids: CASSPGTLTNEKLFF. The CDR3 region has the DNA TGTGCCAGCAGCCCCGGGACATTGACTAATGAAAAACTGTTTTTT.

The chain joins TRBV3-1 (or the pseudogene TRBV3-2) to TRBJ1-5; 8 nucleotides match TRBD1. The germline CDR1 and CDR2 sequences are LGHDT and YNNKEL (reference sequence). The CDR3 consists of 16 residues. Losses at the gene ends were 3 bases for V and 7 bases for J; bases not matched to a gene: 11. This chain's CDR3 is CASSHRGGQGHQPQHF. Here the CDR3 DNA reads TGTGCCAGCAGCCATAGGGGAGGACAGGGTCACCAGCCCCAGCATTTT.

The J gene is TRBJ2-3, the V gene TRBV7-3; TRBD2 agrees at 11 bases. The junction had 2 bases not matched to a gene; V was cut back by 5 bases and J by 4 bases. The CDR3 consists of 14 residues. Germline V gene sequence: CDR1 SGHTA, CDR2 FQGTGA. The CDR3 sequence: CASSTSGSADTQYF. The CDR3 DNA sequence: TGTGCCAGCAGCACTAGCGGGAGTGCAGATACGCAGTATTTT. The whole variable domain, remainder taken from reference TRBV7-3 and TRBJ2-3, is GAGVSQTPSNKVTEKGKYVELRCDPISGHTALYWYRQSLGQGPEFLIYFQGTGAADDSGLPNDRFFAVRPEGSVSTLKIQRTERGDSAVYLCASSTSGSADTQYFGPGTRLTVL.

This rearrangement joins TRBV29-1 to TRBJ1-3, with D unclear. The length of the CDR3 is 13 residues. V was pared by 5 bases and J by 0 bases, with 8 bases between. Germline V gene data show CDR1 as SQVTM and CDR2 as ANQGSEA. As DNA, the CDR3 is TGCAGCGTTTTGTCAGACTCTGGAAACACCATATATTTT. Translation: CSVLSDSGNTIYF.

The chain employs TRBV10-2 and TRBJ2-2; TRBD2 agrees at 9 bases. The CDR3 extends over 16 amino acids. V trimming: 4 bases; J trimming: 5 bases; junction bases outside the gene matches: 8. Germline V gives CDR1 WSHSY, CDR2 SAAADI. The CDR3 reads CASSVGLAGWTGELFF. CDR3 nucleotide sequence: TGCGCCAGCAGTGTGGGGCTAGCGGGATGGACCGGGGAGCTGTTTTTT.

This sequence joins TRBV9 and TRBJ1-4; tentative D call: TRBD1 (5 bases). V was cut by 0 bases and J by 8 bases, with 17 bases left in between. CDR3 size: 16 residues. Looked up from germline, CDR1 is SGDLS and CDR2 is YYNGEE. The CDR3 region is CASSVGAGGVWEKLFF. For the CDR3, the DNA is TGTGCCAGCAGCGTAGGAGCCGGAGGGGTCTGGGAAAAACTGTTTTTT. Full variable domain (outside the CDR3, taken from reference TRBV9 and TRBJ1-4): DSGVTQTPKHLITATGQRVTLRCSPRSGDLSVYWYQQSLDQGLQFLIQYYNGEERAKGNILERFSAQQFPDLHSELNLSSLELGDSALYFCASSVGAGGVWEKLFFGSGTQLSVL.

This chain links TRBV27 with TRBJ2-2; 13 bases match TRBD2. The CDR3 is 17 residues long. CDR1 and CDR2 from the germline V gene are MNHEY and SMNVEV (reference sequence). Trimming removed 6 bases from V and 6 bases from J; junction bases left unmatched: 10. Here the CDR3 DNA reads TGTGCCAGCAGGCCCGGACTAGCGGGAGTGGGGGCCGGGGAGCTGTTTTTT. Residues: CASRPGLAGVGAGELFF.